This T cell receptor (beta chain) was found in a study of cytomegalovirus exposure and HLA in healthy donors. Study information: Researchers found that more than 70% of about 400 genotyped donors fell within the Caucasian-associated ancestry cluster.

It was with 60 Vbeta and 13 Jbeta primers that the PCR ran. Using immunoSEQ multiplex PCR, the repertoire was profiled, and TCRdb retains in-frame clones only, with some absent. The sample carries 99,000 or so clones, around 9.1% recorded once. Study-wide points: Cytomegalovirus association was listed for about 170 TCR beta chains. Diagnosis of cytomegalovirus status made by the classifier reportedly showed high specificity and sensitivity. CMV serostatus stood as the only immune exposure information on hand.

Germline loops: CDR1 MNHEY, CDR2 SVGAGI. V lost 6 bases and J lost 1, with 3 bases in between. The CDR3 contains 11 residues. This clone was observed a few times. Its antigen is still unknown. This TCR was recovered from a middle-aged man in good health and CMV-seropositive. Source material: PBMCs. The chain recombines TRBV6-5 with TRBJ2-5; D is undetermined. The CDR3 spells CASRAQETQYF. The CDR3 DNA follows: TGTGCCAGCAGGGCCCAAGAGACCCAGTACTTC.